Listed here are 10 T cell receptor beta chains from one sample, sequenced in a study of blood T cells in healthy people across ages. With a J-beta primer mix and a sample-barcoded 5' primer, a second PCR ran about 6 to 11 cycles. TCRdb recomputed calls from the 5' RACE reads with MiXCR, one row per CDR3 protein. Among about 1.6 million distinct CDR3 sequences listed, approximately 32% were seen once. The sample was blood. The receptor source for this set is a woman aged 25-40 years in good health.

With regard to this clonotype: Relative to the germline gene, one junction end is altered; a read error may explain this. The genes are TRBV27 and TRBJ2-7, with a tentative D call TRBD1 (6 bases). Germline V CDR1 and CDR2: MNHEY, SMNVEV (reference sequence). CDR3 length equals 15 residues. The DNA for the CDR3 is TGTGCCAGCAGTCTATCACAGGGTTCGTCCTGCGAGCAGTACTTC. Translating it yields CASSLSQGSSCEQYF.

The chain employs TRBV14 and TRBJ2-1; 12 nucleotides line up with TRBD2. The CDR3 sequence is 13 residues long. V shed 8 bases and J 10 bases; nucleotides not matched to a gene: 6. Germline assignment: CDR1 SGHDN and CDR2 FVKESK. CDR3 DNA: TGTGCCAGCTCTTTTCTAGCGGGAGGGGAGCAGTTCTTC. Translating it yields CASSFLAGGEQFF.

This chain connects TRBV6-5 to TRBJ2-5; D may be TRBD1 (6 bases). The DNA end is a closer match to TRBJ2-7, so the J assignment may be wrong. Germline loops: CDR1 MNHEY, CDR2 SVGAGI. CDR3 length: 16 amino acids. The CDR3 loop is CASSYVGAGEPYEQYF. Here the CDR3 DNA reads TGTGCCAGCAGTTACGTGGGGGCAGGGGAACCCTACGAGCAGTACTTC.

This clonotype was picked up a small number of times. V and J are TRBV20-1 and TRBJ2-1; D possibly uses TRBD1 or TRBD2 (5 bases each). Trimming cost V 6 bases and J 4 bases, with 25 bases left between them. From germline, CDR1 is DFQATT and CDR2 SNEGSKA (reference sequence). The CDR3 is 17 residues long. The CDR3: CSATYNRDLNLYNEQFF. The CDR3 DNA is TGCAGTGCCACATACAACCGGGACCTTAACCTTTACAATGAGCAGTTCTTC.

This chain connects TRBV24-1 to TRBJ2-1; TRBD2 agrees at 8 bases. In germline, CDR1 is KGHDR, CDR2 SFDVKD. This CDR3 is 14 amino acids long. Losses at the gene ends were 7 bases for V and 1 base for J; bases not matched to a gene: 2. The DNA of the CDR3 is TGTGCCACCAGCGGCGGGAGGTCCTACAATGAGCAGTTCTTC. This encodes CATSGGRSYNEQFF.

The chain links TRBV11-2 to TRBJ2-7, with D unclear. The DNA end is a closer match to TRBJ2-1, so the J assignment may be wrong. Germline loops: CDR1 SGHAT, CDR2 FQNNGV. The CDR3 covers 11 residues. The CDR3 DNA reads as TGTGCCAGCAGCACCTCCTACGAGCAGTTCTTC. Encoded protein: CASSTSYEQFF.

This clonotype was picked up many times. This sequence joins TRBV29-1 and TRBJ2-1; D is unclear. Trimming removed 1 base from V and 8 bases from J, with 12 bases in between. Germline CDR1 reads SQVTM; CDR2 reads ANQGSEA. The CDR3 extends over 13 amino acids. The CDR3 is CSVEGWGRYEQFF. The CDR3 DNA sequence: TGCAGCGTTGAAGGCTGGGGAAGGTATGAGCAGTTCTTC.

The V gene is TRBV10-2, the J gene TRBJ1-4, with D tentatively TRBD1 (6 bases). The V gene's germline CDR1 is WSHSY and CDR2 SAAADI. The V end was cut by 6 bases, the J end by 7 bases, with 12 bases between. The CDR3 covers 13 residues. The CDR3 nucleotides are TGCGCCAGCAGACAGGGATTCGGTGAAAAACTGTTTTTT. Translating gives CASRQGFGEKLFF.

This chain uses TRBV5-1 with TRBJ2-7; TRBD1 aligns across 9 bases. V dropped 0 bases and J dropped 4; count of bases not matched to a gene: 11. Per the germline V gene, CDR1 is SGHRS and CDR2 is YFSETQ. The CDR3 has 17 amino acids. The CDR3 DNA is TGCGCCAGCAGCTTGGGCCCCTGGACAGGGGCGGGGTACGAGCAGTACTTC. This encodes CASSLGPWTGAGYEQYF.

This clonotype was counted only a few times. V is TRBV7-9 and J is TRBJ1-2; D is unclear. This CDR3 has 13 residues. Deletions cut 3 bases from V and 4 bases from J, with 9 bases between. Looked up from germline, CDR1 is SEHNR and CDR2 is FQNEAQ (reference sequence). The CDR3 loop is CASSFAGSYGYTF. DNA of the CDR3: TGTGCCAGCAGCTTTGCAGGTAGCTATGGCTACACCTTC.